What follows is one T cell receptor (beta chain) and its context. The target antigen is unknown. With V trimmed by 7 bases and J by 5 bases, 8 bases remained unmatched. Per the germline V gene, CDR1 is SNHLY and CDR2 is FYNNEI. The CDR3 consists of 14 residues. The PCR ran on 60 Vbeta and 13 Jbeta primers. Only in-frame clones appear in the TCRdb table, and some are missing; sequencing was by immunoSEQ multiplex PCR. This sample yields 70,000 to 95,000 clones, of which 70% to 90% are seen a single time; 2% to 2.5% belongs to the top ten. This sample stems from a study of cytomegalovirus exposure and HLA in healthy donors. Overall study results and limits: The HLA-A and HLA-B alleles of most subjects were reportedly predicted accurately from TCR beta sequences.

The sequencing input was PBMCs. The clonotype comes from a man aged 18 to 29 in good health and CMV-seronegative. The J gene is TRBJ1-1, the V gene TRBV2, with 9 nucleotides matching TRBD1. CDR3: CASTGTGRRTEAFF. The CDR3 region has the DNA TGTGCCAGCACAGGGACAGGGAGGAGGACTGAAGCTTTCTTT.